One and the same sample provided the 29 T cell receptor beta chains below, sequenced in a study of cytomegalovirus exposure and HLA in healthy donors. The PCR made use of 60 Vbeta and 13 Jbeta primers. Sequencing was performed with immunoSEQ multiplex PCR; in TCRdb, only in-frame clones are kept and a portion is missing. The table has about 230,000 clones, 70% to 90% seen once. Sequenced: PBMCs. These receptors were taken from a human donor in good health.

This rearrangement joins TRBV7-9 to TRBJ2-7; 7 nucleotides match TRBD1. V shed 5 bases, J shed 3 bases, and the junction held 10 bases outside the gene matches. The germline gives CDR1 SEHNR, CDR2 FQNEAQ (reference sequence). This CDR3 is 15 amino acids long. The CDR3 region is CASSPSWTGLYEQYF. In DNA form, the CDR3 reads TGTGCCAGCAGCCCATCCTGGACAGGACTCTACGAGCAGTACTTC.

In its sample, this clone was seen once. The chain has TRBV11-2 and TRBJ1-1, with no clear D. Germline CDR1 reads SGHAT; CDR2 reads FQNNGV. The CDR3 loop spans 12 amino acids. V was cut by 2 bases and J by 6 bases, with 7 bases left in between. For the CDR3, the DNA is TGTGCCAGCAGCTTATTCTCCGCTGAAGCTTTCTTT. It encodes CASSLFSAEAFF. Full variable domain (outside the CDR3, taken from reference TRBV11-2 and TRBJ1-1): EAGVAQSPRYKIIEKRQSVAFWCNPISGHATLYWYQQILGQGPKLLIQFQNNGVVDDSQLPKDRFSAERLKGVDSTLKIQPAKLEDSAVYLCASSLFSAEAFFGQGTRLTVV.

The chain carries TRBV6-6 and TRBJ1-2; TRBD1 is a possible D gene (6 bases). Per the germline V gene, CDR1 is MNHNY and CDR2 is SVGAGI (reference sequence). This CDR3 spans 15 amino acids. Trimming pared 5 bases from V and 3 bases from J, leaving 16 bases between. CDR3 sequence (DNA): TGTGCCAGCAGTGGCCGGGACATCCGAGACTATGGCTACACCTTC. It translates to CASSGRDIRDYGYTF.

The rearrangement uses TRBV14 and TRBJ2-3; D gene unclear. CDR1 is SGHDN and CDR2 is FVKESK in the germline V gene. This CDR3 comprises 12 residues. Deletions cut 1 base from V and 7 bases from J, with 6 bases between. For the CDR3, the DNA is TGTGCCAGCAGCCAAGTGAGTCATACGCAGTATTTT. This gives the protein CASSQVSHTQYF.

This chain uses TRBV29-1 with TRBJ1-2, with D maybe TRBD1 (6 bases). This CDR3 comprises 12 residues. From germline, CDR1 is SQVTM and CDR2 ANQGSEA. V was trimmed by 7 bases and J by 2 bases, leaving 11 bases between them. The CDR3 sequence is CSAEQGNYGYTF. In nucleotides, the CDR3 is TGCAGCGCCGAGCAGGGGAACTATGGCTACACCTTC.

On this clone: A junction boundary mismatches the germline segment, possibly from a read error. The DNA of the CDR3 is TGCGTCAGCAGCCTCTCTACCGGGGAGCTGTTTTTT. It translates to CVSSLSTGELFF. This chain links TRBV5-1 with TRBJ2-2; D gene ambiguous. This CDR3 region has 12 residues. The germline V gene encodes CDR1 SGHRS and CDR2 YFSETQ.

The chain joins TRBV30 to TRBJ2-2; D perhaps matches TRBD1 (5 bases). This CDR3 region has 18 residues. Germline-derived CDR1 and CDR2 are GTSNPN and SVGIG (reference sequence). Trimming took 0 bases from V and 7 from J, leaving 24 bases between them. The CDR3 DNA reads as TGTGCCTGGAGTGTTGAGATCGTAGCAAGGGCAGGGCACGGGGAGCTGTTTTTT. This sequence encodes CAWSVEIVARAGHGELFF.

The gene calls are TRBV6-5 and TRBJ2-3; the D gene is possibly TRBD2 (6 bases). The CDR3 covers 16 residues. V was clipped by 2 bases and J by 2 bases, with 14 bases between them. Per germline, CDR1 MNHEY and CDR2 SVGAGI. CDR3 DNA: TGTGCCAGCAGTTACGGTAGCGGATCCCACACAGATACGCAGTATTTT. Encoded protein: CASSYGSGSHTDTQYF.

This clone was recorded once. This chain uses TRBV9 with TRBJ2-1; weak D call: TRBD2 (6 bases). Germline V gene lookup returns CDR1 SGDLS and CDR2 YYNGEE. Deletions cut 1 base from V and 4 bases from J, with 15 bases between. The CDR3 is 16 residues long. Here the CDR3 reads CASSVSRYGLYNEQFF. The DNA for the CDR3 is TGTGCCAGCAGCGTATCCCGCTACGGACTATACAATGAGCAGTTCTTC.

The chain combines TRBV4-1 with TRBJ1-1; D is undetermined. Looked up from germline, CDR1 is MGHRA and CDR2 is YSYEKL. Between the trimmed V and J ends, which lost 2 bases and 3 bases, there was a span of 10 bases. The CDR3 contains 14 residues. This chain's CDR3 is CASSQTEEYTEAFF. The CDR3 DNA reads TGCGCCAGCAGCCAAACTGAAGAATACACTGAAGCTTTCTTT.

The rearrangement links TRBV28 to TRBJ2-7, with D perhaps matching TRBD2 (5 bases). Germline values: CDR1 MDHEN, CDR2 SYDVKM. The CDR3 has 13 amino acids. With 3 bases removed from V and 2 bases from J, the gap between germline ends came to 8 bases. Here the CDR3 reads CASSFGGTYEQYF. In nucleotides, the CDR3 is TGTGCCAGCAGTTTTGGAGGTACCTACGAGCAGTACTTC.

This clone was counted a few times. The chain links TRBV28 to TRBJ1-1; the match to TRBD1 covers 9 bases. V shed 8 bases, J shed 0 bases, and the junction held 10 bases outside the gene matches. Germline V gene data show CDR1 as MDHEN and CDR2 as SYDVKM. The CDR3 covers 16 residues. In nucleotides, the CDR3 is TGTGCCAGCGTTTCCGGACAGGGGAGGGTGAACACTGAAGCTTTCTTT. Protein sequence: CASVSGQGRVNTEAFF.

The CDR3 sequence is CASSSPGTSGTSYEQYF. The DNA of the CDR3 is TGTGCCAGCAGCTCACCGGGGACTAGCGGGACCTCCTACGAGCAGTACTTC. The rearrangement links TRBV7-9 to TRBJ2-7, with 13 bases fitting TRBD2. The CDR3 has 17 residues. From germline, CDR1 is SEHNR and CDR2 FQNEAQ (reference sequence). After removal of 4 bases from V and 0 bases from J, the junction contained 6 bases not matched to a gene.

The chain links TRBV19 to TRBJ2-1, with TRBD2 matching 12 bases. Germline V gives CDR1 LNHDA, CDR2 SQIVND (reference sequence). The length of the CDR3 is 15 residues. V was pared by 5 bases and J by 7 bases, with 6 bases of the junction left unmatched. The DNA for the CDR3 is TGTGCCAGTAGTGTCCTAGCGGGAGGGCCAAATGAGCAGTTCTTC. It translates to CASSVLAGGPNEQFF.

The chain has TRBV28 and TRBJ1-4, with D tentatively TRBD1 (6 bases). CDR3 length: 13 residues. Germline CDR1 reads MDHEN; CDR2 reads SYDVKM. The V and J ends lost 6 bases and 8 bases respectively, with 13 bases between them. The CDR3 loop is CASSSDSGEKLFF. In DNA, the CDR3 is TGTGCCAGCAGCTCGGACAGTGGGGAAAAACTGTTTTTT.

The V call is TRBV7-9, the J call TRBJ1-2; weak D call: TRBD1 (5 bases). This CDR3 contains 15 residues. Germline V gene sequence: CDR1 SEHNR, CDR2 FQNEAQ (reference sequence). Trimming pared 5 bases from V and 3 bases from J, leaving 16 bases between. The CDR3 sequence: CASSARSPGDYGYTF. CDR3 sequence (DNA): TGTGCCAGCAGCGCCCGGTCCCCGGGGGACTATGGCTACACCTTC.

This clone was seen once. The gene calls are TRBV2 and TRBJ2-7, with D possibly matching TRBD1 (5 bases). The CDR3 is made up of 13 amino acids. The germline CDR1 and CDR2 sequences are SNHLY and FYNNEI. Trimming took 3 bases from V and 7 from J, leaving 13 bases between them. This chain's CDR3 is CASSEIRVGEQYF. DNA of the CDR3: TGTGCCAGCAGTGAGATCAGGGTAGGGGAGCAGTACTTC.

The V call is TRBV19, the J call TRBJ1-3, with a weak D call TRBD1 (6 bases). V was pared by 7 bases and J by 0 bases, with 13 bases between. Germline V gives CDR1 LNHDA, CDR2 SQIVND (reference sequence). This CDR3 spans 15 amino acids. CDR3 nucleotide sequence: TGTGCCAGTAAAAAAGGGGGAAACTCTGGAAACACCATATATTTT. Its protein product is CASKKGGNSGNTIYF.

The chain recombines TRBV5-3 with TRBJ1-1; TRBD1 is a possible D gene (6 bases). TRBV5-3 has ORF status, its function being uncertain. CDR3 size: 15 residues. The V end lost 4 bases, the J end lost 0 bases, and 13 bases lay between the germline ends. CDR3 loop: CARSKPGQMNTEAFF. DNA for the CDR3: TGTGCCAGAAGCAAACCGGGACAAATGAACACTGAAGCTTTCTTT.

Comments on this clone: One junction end disagrees with the germline gene, perhaps due to a read error. The identical CDR3 is also encoded by other nucleotide sequences in the sample. This chain uses TRBV6-5 with TRBJ1-2; 8 bases align to TRBD1. There are 15 residues in the CDR3. CDR1 and CDR2 from the germline V gene are MNHEY and SVGAGI. The chain's CDR3 is CASSYRGTGAYGYTF. CDR3 coding DNA: TGTGCTAGCAGTTATAGAGGGACAGGAGCGTATGGCTACACCTTC.

Concerning this clone: Other DNA sequences in the sample encode the same CDR3. The V gene is TRBV15, the J gene TRBJ2-7; 8 bases align to TRBD2. The CDR3 consists of 15 residues. Germline V gene data show CDR1 as LNHNV and CDR2 as YYDKDF (reference sequence). The V and J ends lost 1 base and 4 bases, in that order; junction bases with no gene match: 6. Here the CDR3 reads CATSRGSGSSYEQYF. The CDR3 DNA reads as TGTGCCACCAGCAGAGGAAGCGGGAGCTCATACGAGCAGTACTTC.

Of note for this clone: Its ends do not fully match the called genes, so a read error is possible. CDR3 bases: TGTTCCAGCAGTTTGCCCCGGGATAGCGGCGAGCAGTACTTC. This encodes CSSSLPRDSGEQYF. The rearrangement links TRBV7-9 to TRBJ2-7, with D possibly being TRBD2 (6 bases). Germline CDR1 reads SEHNR; CDR2 reads FQNEAQ (reference sequence). The CDR3 runs to 14 residues. Full variable domain (remainder filled in from reference TRBV7-9 and TRBJ2-7): DTGVSQNPRHKITKRGQNVTFRCDPISEHNRLYWYRQTLGQGPEFLTYFQNEAQLEKSRLLSDRFSAERPKGSFSTLEIQRTEQGDSAMYLCSSSLPRDSGEQYFGPGTRLTVT.

This chain uses TRBV29-1 with TRBJ1-2, with TRBD1 matching over 11 bases. The CDR3 consists of 13 residues. Germline V gene data show CDR1 as SQVTM and CDR2 as ANQGSEA. V was pared by 3 bases and J by 8 bases, with 5 bases of the junction left unmatched. CDR3 sequence: CSVETGTGGGYTF. The CDR3 nucleotides read TGCAGCGTTGAGACCGGGACAGGGGGGGGCTACACCTTC.

This rearrangement joins TRBV11-3 to TRBJ2-1; 7 bases align to TRBD2. Germline-derived CDR1 and CDR2 are SGHNT and YENEEA. The CDR3 sequence is 18 residues long. Trimming cost V 0 bases and J 1 base; bases outside gene matches: 9. In DNA, the CDR3 is TGTGCCAGCAGCTTAGATGGGGATCTAGCGGCATCCTACAATGAGCAGTTCTTC. This gives the protein CASSLDGDLAASYNEQFF. Looking up the rest from reference TRBV11-3 and TRBJ2-1 gives the full variable domain: EAGVVQSPRYKIIEKKQPVAFWCNPISGHNTLYWYLQNLGQGPELLIRYENEEAVDDSQLPKDRFSAERLKGVDSTLKIQPAELGDSAVYLCASSLDGDLAASYNEQFFGPGTRLTVL.

The rearrangement joins TRBV6-5 to TRBJ1-2; possible D gene TRBD1, 5 bases. The CDR3 covers 13 residues. Germline assignment: CDR1 MNHEY and CDR2 SVGAGI. The V end was cut by 0 bases, the J end by 8 bases, with 10 bases between. The CDR3 spells CASSYSKGFGYTF. CDR3 coding DNA: TGTGCCAGCAGTTACTCGAAGGGGTTCGGCTACACCTTC.

The gene calls are TRBV5-5 and TRBJ1-4, with a tentative D call TRBD1 (5 bases). The CDR3 is made up of 14 amino acids. The germline V gene encodes CDR1 SGHKS and CDR2 YYEKEE (reference sequence). Trimming shortened V by 2 bases and J by 7 bases, and 12 bases separated the two germline ends. The CDR3 here is CASSLRTGGEKLFF. The CDR3 bases are TGTGCCAGCAGCTTACGGACCGGGGGTGAAAAACTGTTTTTT. Together with reference TRBV5-5 and TRBJ1-4, the CDR3 gives the full variable domain: DAGVTQSPTHLIKTRGQQVTLRCSPISGHKSVSWYQQVLGQGPQFIFQYYEKEERGRGNFPDRFSARQFPNYSSELNVNALLLGDSALYLCASSLRTGGEKLFFGSGTQLSVL.

This clone was picked up one time. The CDR3 DNA reads as TGTGCCAGCAGCCCGGACAGAAACTACGAGCAGTACTTC. Translation gives CASSPDRNYEQYF. This chain connects TRBV5-5 to TRBJ2-7; D is perhaps TRBD1 (6 bases). V lost 4 bases, J lost 3 bases, and 11 bases lay in between. This CDR3 contains 13 residues. From germline, CDR1 is SGHKS and CDR2 YYEKEE (reference sequence).

V and J are TRBV5-4 and TRBJ2-1; 9 nucleotides match TRBD1. V shed 3 bases, J shed 3 bases, and the junction held 4 bases outside the gene matches. CDR1 is SGHNT and CDR2 is YYREEE in the germline V gene (reference sequence). The CDR3 loop spans 15 amino acids. The CDR3 spells CASSSTTGGYNEQFF. Written as DNA, the CDR3 is TGTGCCAGCAGCTCTACGACAGGGGGCTACAATGAGCAGTTCTTC.

The sample holds one count of this clone. The chain carries TRBV7-6 and TRBJ2-7; 8 bases are a match to TRBD2. J gave up 3 bases and V 0 bases, and 1 base lay outside the gene matches. Germline V lookup: CDR1 SGHVS, CDR2 FNYEAQ. The CDR3 consists of 14 residues. CDR3 in amino acids: CASSLAAGDYEQYF. The CDR3 DNA reads TGTGCCAGCAGCTTAGCAGCGGGAGACTACGAGCAGTACTTC.